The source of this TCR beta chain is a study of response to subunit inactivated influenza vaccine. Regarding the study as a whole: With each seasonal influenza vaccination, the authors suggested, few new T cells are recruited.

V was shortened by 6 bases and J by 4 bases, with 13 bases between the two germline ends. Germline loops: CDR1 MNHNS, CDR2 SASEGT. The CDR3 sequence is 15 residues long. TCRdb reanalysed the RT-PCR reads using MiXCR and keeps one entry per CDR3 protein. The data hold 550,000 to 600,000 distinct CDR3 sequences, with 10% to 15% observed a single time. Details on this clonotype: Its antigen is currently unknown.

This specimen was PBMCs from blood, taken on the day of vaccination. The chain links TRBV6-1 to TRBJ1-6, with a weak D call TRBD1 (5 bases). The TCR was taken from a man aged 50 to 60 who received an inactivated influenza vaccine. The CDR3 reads CASSPGSEYNSPLHF. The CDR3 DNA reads TGTGCCAGCAGCCCAGGGTCTGAATATAATTCACCCCTCCACTTT.